A selection of T cell receptor beta chains follows, all from one sample in a study of regulatory T cells in long-lasting Graves disease. In TCRdb, the multiplex PCR reads were re-called with MiXCR into one record per CDR3 protein. The sample has 450,000 or so distinct CDR3 sequences, less than 25% seen once. Source: peripheral blood mononuclear cells (PBMCs), taken when the disease was refractory, from a patient treated with antithyroid drugs. The source is a female donor with Graves disease. Each CDR3 is given with its conserved first and last residue. D genes are given only for firm matches. Only some rows state a clone size, as once, few, many or a class for expanded clones.

clone_size j_call d_call v_call cdr3_nt cdr3_aa
. TRBJ1-2 TRBD1 TRBV10-2 TGCGCCAGCAGTGAATTTCAGGGGGGTGGCTACACCTTC CASSEFQGGGYTF
. TRBJ1-4 . TRBV5-1 TGCGCCAGCAGCTTGTATTCTCTTGCAACTAATGAAAAACTGTTTTTT CASSLYSLATNEKLFF
many TRBJ1-6 TRBD1 TRBV28 TGTGCCAGCAGTTCCATCACGGGTCAGGGGGCGGGAAATTCACCCCTCCACTTT CASSSITGQGAGNSPLHF
. TRBJ2-7 . TRBV9 TGTGCCAGCTCCCGGGACTTTACCTACGAGCAGTACTTC CASSRDFTYEQYF
few TRBJ1-2 . TRBV30 TGTGCCTGGAGAGAGGGCTTAGGGTCCTTTTATGGCTACACCTTC CAWREGLGSFYGYTF
. TRBJ1-1 . TRBV6-2/TRBV6-3 TGTGCCAGCAGAGGGCCGGGCACTGAAGCTTTCTTT CASRGPGTEAFF
. TRBJ2-1 . TRBV5-6 TGTGCCAGCAGCTTTTGGGCGGTCGGCTACAATGAGCAGTTCTTC CASSFWAVGYNEQFF
. TRBJ1-5 TRBD1 TRBV7-9 TGTGCCAGCAGCCTCGGGACAGGGTTGGGGCAGCCCCAGCATTTT CASSLGTGLGQPQHF
few TRBJ2-7 . TRBV7-9 TGTGCCAGCAGCTCCCAGGGGAGGACGTACGAGCAGTACTTC CASSSQGRTYEQYF
few TRBJ1-5 . TRBV5-1 TGCGCCAGCAGCCCCCTCCCGGGGGCGTATCAGCCCCAGCATTTT CASSPLPGAYQPQHF
few TRBJ2-2 TRBD2 TRBV6-1 TGTGCCAGCAGTCCTAGCGGATACACCGAGGAGCTGTTTTTT CASSPSGYTEELFF
many TRBJ2-7 . TRBV6-1 TGTGCCAGCAGCCTGATAGGGCCGACCTACGAGCAGTACTTC CASSLIGPTYEQYF
few TRBJ1-1 . TRBV5-5 TGTGCCAGCAGCTTAAGCCTAGGACGCCTGAACACTGAAGCTTTCTTT CASSLSLGRLNTEAFF
once TRBJ2-5 . TRBV9 TGTGCCAGCAGCGTGAGGAGAGGGCTCCCGGGGGAGACCCAGTACTTC CASSVRRGLPGETQYF
few TRBJ2-5 TRBD1 TRBV7-8 TGTGCCAGCAGCTTAAAAAGGACAGGCTGGGGAGAGACCCAGTACTTC CASSLKRTGWGETQYF
. TRBJ2-2 TRBD2 TRBV9 TGTGCCAGCAGCGCCCAATTCGGGACTAGTGCGAACACCGGGGAGCTGTTTTTT CASSAQFGTSANTGELFF
. TRBJ2-5 TRBD2 TRBV7-2 TGTGCCAGCAGCCGAAGACTAGCGGGAGTGGAGACCCAGTACTTC CASSRRLAGVETQYF
. TRBJ2-2 . TRBV12-3/TRBV12-4 TGTGCCAGCAGTTTAGGACGGGGCGGCACCGGGGAGCTGTTTTTT CASSLGRGGTGELFF
few TRBJ2-7 TRBD1 TRBV14 TGTGCCAGCAGCCAATCGACAGGGAGCGAGCAGTACTTC CASSQSTGSEQYF
few TRBJ2-7 TRBD2 TRBV20-1 TGCAGTGCTAGAAGCCTAGCGGGACCCACCTACGAGCAGTACTTC CSARSLAGPTYEQYF
. TRBJ2-7 . TRBV5-6 TGTGCCAGCAGCTTGGGCTGCGAGCAGTACTTC CASSLGCEQYF
few TRBJ2-7 . TRBV11-1 TGTGCCAGCAGCTTAGGGGACTTAAAATATCAGAGCTCCTACGAGCGGTACTTC CASSLGDLKYQSSYERYF
many TRBJ2-5 TRBD2 TRBV27 TGTGCCAGCAGTCACACTAGCGGCCAAGAGACCCAGTACTTC CASSHTSGQETQYF
few TRBJ2-4 TRBD2 TRBV9 TGTGCCAGCAGCGCCGGACTAGCGGGAGTTTTGGGCAAAAACATTCAGTACTTC CASSAGLAGVLGKNIQYF
many TRBJ1-3 TRBD1 TRBV30 TGTGCCTGGAGCCGGGACAGTGGCTCTGGAAACACCATATATTTT CAWSRDSGSGNTIYF
. TRBJ1-1 TRBD1 TRBV4-1 TGCGCCAGCAGCCACGTTGGACAGGGTAGGGGCACTGAAGCTTTCTTT CASSHVGQGRGTEAFF
. TRBJ1-2 . TRBV27 TGTGCCAGCAGTCCACTGGGATGGAATGGCTACACCTTC CASSPLGWNGYTF
many TRBJ2-7 . TRBV28 TGTGCCAGCAGTGGGGAGTCGGACCCCTACGAGCAGTACTTC CASSGESDPYEQYF
few TRBJ1-1 . TRBV19 TGTGCCAGTAGTATCACTGGGGGGGTGAACACTGAAGCTTTCTTT CASSITGGVNTEAFF
few TRBJ1-1 . TRBV5-1 TGCGCCAGCAGCGTACGTTTGGGTACGAACACTGAAGCTTTCTTT CASSVRLGTNTEAFF
few TRBJ2-5 . TRBV2 TGTGCCAGCATACTCATAGCAAGCCAAGAGACCCAGTACTTC CASILIASQETQYF
many TRBJ1-1 TRBD1 TRBV2 TGTGCCAGCAGCCTAGACAGGGGACAAACCATGAACACTGAAGCTTTCTTT CASSLDRGQTMNTEAFF
few TRBJ2-1 . TRBV11-1 TGTGCCAGCAGCTCCGTCCCGGGACGCGAGGATGAGCAGTTCTTC CASSSVPGREDEQFF
. TRBJ2-7 . TRBV24-1 TGTGCCACCAGTGACAGCGGAACTTATCCCTACGAGCAGTACTTC CATSDSGTYPYEQYF
few TRBJ2-3 . TRBV2 TGTGCCAGCAGTGGCATCGAGTTTACGCAGTATTTT CASSGIEFTQYF
. TRBJ2-1 TRBD2 TRBV27 TGTGCCAGCAGTTTTGGGACTAGGGGTGATAATGAGCAGTTCTTC CASSFGTRGDNEQFF
. TRBJ2-7 TRBD2 TRBV20-1 TGCAGTGCTAGAGTAGGACTAGCTACGGACGAGCAGTACTTC CSARVGLATDEQYF
many TRBJ1-6 TRBD1 TRBV6-1 TGTGCCAGCAGTACGGGACAGTTTCTTCTATCCCTCCACTTT CASSTGQFLLSLHF
many TRBJ1-1 . TRBV5-1 TGCGCCAGCAGTTTACGATTGGACAGACCGAACACTGAAGCTTTCTTT CASSLRLDRPNTEAFF
. TRBJ2-7 . TRBV19 TGTGCCAGTAGTATCGGGTCTTCCTTACGAGAGCAGTACTTC CASSIGSSLREQYF
few TRBJ1-1 . TRBV12-3/TRBV12-4 TGTGCCAGCAGTCCATCCCGGAGGGGGGATGCCGAAGCTTTCTTT CASSPSRRGDAEAFF
. TRBJ1-1 . TRBV6-2/TRBV6-3 TGTGCCAGCAGTCATTTGCAGGAGCACAACACTGAAGCTTTCTTT CASSHLQEHNTEAFF